These T cell receptor beta chains were read from a single sample in a study of human T cells and chemical hapten exposure. TCRdb processed the RACE reads anew with MiXCR; each CDR3 protein has one entry. This repertoire shows about 380,000 distinct CDR3 sequences, around 5% found once; its top ten account for under 3%. The sequenced sample was whole blood, obtained in connection with sensitization to the hapten diphenylcyclopropenone (DPC). All receptors derive from a woman aged 45-65 years with alopecia areata. Some clones in this sample may be carry-over from other donors' samples. Each CDR3 is given with its conserved first and last residue. Fields, in order: CDR3 DNA, CDR3 protein, D gene, V gene, J gene, clone size. The D gene is left open where the match is weak. Clone size is given for some rows only: seen once, a few or many times, or a class if the clone is expanded.

cdr3_nt: TGCGCCAGCAGCTTCGGGGGACAGTACCAAGAGACCCAGTACTTC
cdr3_aa: CASSFGGQYQETQYF
d_call: -
v_call: TRBV5-1
j_call: TRBJ2-5
clone_size: few

cdr3_nt: TGTGCCAGCAGCCGAGGACAGGGGGCGCGGGGCTACACCTTC
cdr3_aa: CASSRGQGARGYTF
d_call: TRBD1
v_call: TRBV5-6
j_call: TRBJ1-2
clone_size: -

cdr3_nt: TGTGCCAGCAGCCAAGATAGGAGACCCGAGAGGACAACAGATACGCAGTATTTT
cdr3_aa: CASSQDRRPERTTDTQYF
d_call: -
v_call: TRBV14
j_call: TRBJ2-3
clone_size: many

cdr3_nt: TGTGCCAGCAGTTTGGGGGACAGGGGGCTGAATGAGCAGTTCTTC
cdr3_aa: CASSLGDRGLNEQFF
d_call: TRBD1
v_call: TRBV12-3/TRBV12-4
j_call: TRBJ2-1
clone_size: many

cdr3_nt: TGTGCCAGCAGCCCTGGACTGGTGCAAGCTAATGAGCAGTTCTTC
cdr3_aa: CASSPGLVQANEQFF
d_call: -
v_call: TRBV7-2
j_call: TRBJ2-1
clone_size: few

cdr3_nt: TGTGCCAGCAGCAACCGGGACACAGGAGCTTTCTTT
cdr3_aa: CASSNRDTGAFF
d_call: -
v_call: TRBV12-3/TRBV12-4
j_call: TRBJ1-1
clone_size: many

cdr3_nt: TGTGCCAGCAGCCCCATGGGGGGGACAGGGCTGACAGATACGCAGTATTTT
cdr3_aa: CASSPMGGTGLTDTQYF
d_call: TRBD1
v_call: TRBV7-2
j_call: TRBJ2-3
clone_size: many

cdr3_nt: TGTGCCAGCAGCCAAGATCGACAAGAGCAGTTCTTC
cdr3_aa: CASSQDRQEQFF
d_call: -
v_call: TRBV3-1
j_call: TRBJ2-1
clone_size: few

cdr3_nt: TGCAGTGCTAGAAAAACTAGCGGGAGGATCAGCACAGATACGCAGTATTTT
cdr3_aa: CSARKTSGRISTDTQYF
d_call: TRBD2
v_call: TRBV20-1
j_call: TRBJ2-3
clone_size: few

cdr3_nt: TGTGCCAGCAGCTTACACTCCCCCCGTGTATTTGTAGGGGAAACAGGGACTGAAGCTTTCTTT
cdr3_aa: CASSLHSPRVFVGETGTEAFF
d_call: -
v_call: TRBV7-2
j_call: TRBJ1-1
clone_size: -

cdr3_nt: TGTGCCAGCAGTTACCCTGGCGGTATCATCACCTACGAGCAGTACTTC
cdr3_aa: CASSYPGGIITYEQYF
d_call: -
v_call: TRBV6-2/TRBV6-3
j_call: TRBJ2-7
clone_size: few

cdr3_nt: TGCAGCGTTGTAGGGGTCGGTGAAAAACTGTTTTTT
cdr3_aa: CSVVGVGEKLFF
d_call: -
v_call: TRBV29-1
j_call: TRBJ1-4
clone_size: many

cdr3_nt: TGCAGTGCTAGCCGATCAGGGGGCGCCGCTGAAGCTTTCTTT
cdr3_aa: CSASRSGGAAEAFF
d_call: TRBD1
v_call: TRBV20-1
j_call: TRBJ1-1
clone_size: many

cdr3_nt: TGTGCCAGCAGCCCAATACAGGGGTCGGGCACTGAAGCTTTCTTT
cdr3_aa: CASSPIQGSGTEAFF
d_call: TRBD1
v_call: TRBV5-6
j_call: TRBJ1-1
clone_size: many

cdr3_nt: TGTGCCATTCTCGGGACGGCGAACACCGGGGAGCTGTTTTTT
cdr3_aa: CAILGTANTGELFF
d_call: -
v_call: TRBV10-3
j_call: TRBJ2-2
clone_size: few

cdr3_nt: TGTGCCAGCAGTTTGTATTCGGGACCGAGAGAAAAACTGTTTTTT
cdr3_aa: CASSLYSGPREKLFF
d_call: -
v_call: TRBV6-6
j_call: TRBJ1-4
clone_size: many

cdr3_nt: TGTGCCATCAGTACTGATCCGGGACTAGCGGGAAGAAATGAGCAGTTCTTC
cdr3_aa: CAISTDPGLAGRNEQFF
d_call: TRBD2
v_call: TRBV10-3
j_call: TRBJ2-1
clone_size: many

cdr3_nt: TGTGCCAGCAGCCACCGGGACAGGGGACATCAGCCCCAGCATTTT
cdr3_aa: CASSHRDRGHQPQHF
d_call: TRBD1
v_call: TRBV6-5
j_call: TRBJ1-5
clone_size: many

cdr3_nt: TGCAGTGCTAGAGTTGACAGGGGATCCTACGAGCAGTACTTC
cdr3_aa: CSARVDRGSYEQYF
d_call: TRBD1
v_call: TRBV20-1
j_call: TRBJ2-7
clone_size: -

cdr3_nt: TGTGCCAGCAGCTCTAGCGGGGGGGCGGGAGAGACCCAGTACTTC
cdr3_aa: CASSSSGGAGETQYF
d_call: TRBD2
v_call: TRBV7-2
j_call: TRBJ2-5
clone_size: many

cdr3_nt: TGCAGCGTTGACGGGACTAGCGGGGGTCTAGATACGCAGTATTTT
cdr3_aa: CSVDGTSGGLDTQYF
d_call: TRBD2
v_call: TRBV29-1
j_call: TRBJ2-3
clone_size: many

cdr3_nt: TGTGCCAGCAGTACTCGTAGGCAAGGGGATGAAAAACTGTTTTTT
cdr3_aa: CASSTRRQGDEKLFF
d_call: -
v_call: TRBV28
j_call: TRBJ1-4
clone_size: many

cdr3_nt: TGTGCCAGCAGCCCGCCAGGGAATTCCGTCTATGGCTACACCTTC
cdr3_aa: CASSPPGNSVYGYTF
d_call: -
v_call: TRBV5-6
j_call: TRBJ1-2
clone_size: few

cdr3_nt: TGTGCCATCAGGCGGGACATGGATCAGCCCCAGCATTTT
cdr3_aa: CAIRRDMDQPQHF
d_call: -
v_call: TRBV10-3
j_call: TRBJ1-5
clone_size: few

cdr3_nt: TGCAGTGCCTATGAAGGAAACACCATATATTTT
cdr3_aa: CSAYEGNTIYF
d_call: -
v_call: TRBV20-1
j_call: TRBJ1-3
clone_size: many

cdr3_nt: TGTGCCAGCAGCTTATGGGCGACAACTAATGAAAAACTGTTTTTT
cdr3_aa: CASSLWATTNEKLFF
d_call: -
v_call: TRBV7-8
j_call: TRBJ1-4
clone_size: many

cdr3_nt: TGTGCCAGCAGTGGACGGACAGGGGACACTGAAGCTTTCTTT
cdr3_aa: CASSGRTGDTEAFF
d_call: TRBD1
v_call: TRBV6-1
j_call: TRBJ1-1
clone_size: -

cdr3_nt: TGTGCCAGCAGTCCGCCCCTAGCGGGAGGCCACAATGAGCAGTTCTTC
cdr3_aa: CASSPPLAGGHNEQFF
d_call: TRBD2
v_call: TRBV12-3/TRBV12-4
j_call: TRBJ2-1
clone_size: few

cdr3_nt: TGTGCCAGCAGTCCCCGCGACAGGGAAAATCAGCCCCAGCATTTT
cdr3_aa: CASSPRDRENQPQHF
d_call: TRBD1
v_call: TRBV27
j_call: TRBJ1-5
clone_size: many

cdr3_nt: TGTGCCAGCAGCTTAGGACTACTTGTTAGCTACACCTTC
cdr3_aa: CASSLGLLVSYTF
d_call: -
v_call: TRBV7-2
j_call: TRBJ1-2
clone_size: many

cdr3_nt: TGTGCCAGCAGCCAAGGGCGCGACACTGAAGCTTTCTTT
cdr3_aa: CASSQGRDTEAFF
d_call: -
v_call: TRBV4-2
j_call: TRBJ1-1
clone_size: many

cdr3_nt: TGCAGTGCTAAAAATAGCGGGAAAACGGGCGAGCAGTACTTC
cdr3_aa: CSAKNSGKTGEQYF
d_call: TRBD2
v_call: TRBV20-1
j_call: TRBJ2-7
clone_size: few

cdr3_nt: TGCAGCGTGCTGGGACAGAACTATGGCTACACCTTC
cdr3_aa: CSVLGQNYGYTF
d_call: TRBD1
v_call: TRBV29-1
j_call: TRBJ1-2
clone_size: many

cdr3_nt: TGTGCCAGCAGAAAGGGGGTAGCGGGAGGGGACAATGAGCAGTTCTTC
cdr3_aa: CASRKGVAGGDNEQFF
d_call: TRBD2
v_call: TRBV11-2
j_call: TRBJ2-1
clone_size: many

cdr3_nt: TGTGCCAGCAGTGAGCCGGGACAGGGGGCGAGTAAGGCCAAAAACATTCAGTACTTC
cdr3_aa: CASSEPGQGASKAKNIQYF
d_call: TRBD1
v_call: TRBV6-1
j_call: TRBJ2-4
clone_size: -

cdr3_nt: TGCAGTGCTAGAGCAGGGACTAGCGGGGATCTCTACAATGAGCAGTTCTTC
cdr3_aa: CSARAGTSGDLYNEQFF
d_call: TRBD2
v_call: TRBV20-1
j_call: TRBJ2-1
clone_size: many

cdr3_nt: TGTGCCAGCAGCTCAGGGATGGGGGCCACTGAAGCTTTCTTT
cdr3_aa: CASSSGMGATEAFF
d_call: -
v_call: TRBV7-9
j_call: TRBJ1-1
clone_size: many

cdr3_nt: TGTGCCACCAGCAGAGATCAAGGAGTATACAATGAGCAGTTCTTC
cdr3_aa: CATSRDQGVYNEQFF
d_call: -
v_call: TRBV15
j_call: TRBJ2-1
clone_size: -